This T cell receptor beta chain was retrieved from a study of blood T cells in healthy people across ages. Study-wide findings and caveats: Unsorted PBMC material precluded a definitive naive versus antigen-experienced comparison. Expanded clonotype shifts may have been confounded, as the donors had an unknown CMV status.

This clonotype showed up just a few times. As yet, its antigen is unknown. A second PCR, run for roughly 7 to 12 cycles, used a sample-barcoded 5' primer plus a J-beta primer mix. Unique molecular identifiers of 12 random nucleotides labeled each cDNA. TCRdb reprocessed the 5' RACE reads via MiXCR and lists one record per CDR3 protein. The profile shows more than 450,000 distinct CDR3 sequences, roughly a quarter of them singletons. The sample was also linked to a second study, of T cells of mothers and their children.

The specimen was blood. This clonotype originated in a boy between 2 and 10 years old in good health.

CDR3 nucleotide sequence: TGTGCCAGCAGTGGGACCATGGGACTAGCGGGAGGGCCAGCGGGGGCCAACGTCCTGACTTTC. This codes for CASSGTMGLAGGPAGANVLTF. The rearrangement uses TRBV25-1 and TRBJ2-6; 16 nucleotides align to TRBD2. This CDR3 is 21 amino acids long. J gave up 4 bases and V 4 bases, and 13 bases lay outside the gene matches. Germline V CDR1 and CDR2: MGHDK, SYGVNS.